This T cell receptor beta chain was sequenced during a study of T cell clusters in autoimmune cytopenias. TRB rearrangements were amplified by touch-down multiplex PCR with mixed TRB-A/B primers. TCRdb re-called the multiplex PCR reads and gives one entry per CDR3 protein, without DNA. The sample table sets out more than 12,000 distinct CDR3 sequences. CDR1 and CDR2 (germline): MNHEY, SMNVEV (reference sequence). This CDR3 region has 14 residues. Roughly 38,000 genome equivalents of blood DNA were amplified for TRB. The sample also formed part of further work on T cell repertoires in aging, cancer and after chemotherapy. From that second work: Repeat sampling of healthy donors over several months to years showed clear clonal overlap.

This chain connects TRBV27 to TRBJ2-1; no DNA is available, so the TRBD2 call from TCRdb remains unchecked. This TCR was recovered from a human donor in good health. Sequencing was done on a sample of peripheral blood. The CDR3 is CASTGLAGVNEQFF.